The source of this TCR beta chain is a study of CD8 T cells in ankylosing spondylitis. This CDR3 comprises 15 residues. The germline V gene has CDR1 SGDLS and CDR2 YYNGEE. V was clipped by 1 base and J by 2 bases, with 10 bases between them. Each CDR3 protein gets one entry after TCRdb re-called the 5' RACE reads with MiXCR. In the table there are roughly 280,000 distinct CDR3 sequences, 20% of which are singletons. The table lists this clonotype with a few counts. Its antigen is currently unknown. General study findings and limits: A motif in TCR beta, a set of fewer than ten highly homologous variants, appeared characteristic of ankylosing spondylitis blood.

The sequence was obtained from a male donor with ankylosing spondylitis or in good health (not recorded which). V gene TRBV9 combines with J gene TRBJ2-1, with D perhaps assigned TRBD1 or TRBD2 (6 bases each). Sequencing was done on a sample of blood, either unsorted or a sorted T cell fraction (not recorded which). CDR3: CASSVTGAPYNEQFF. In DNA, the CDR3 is TGTGCCAGCAGCGTAACGGGGGCCCCCTACAATGAGCAGTTCTTC.